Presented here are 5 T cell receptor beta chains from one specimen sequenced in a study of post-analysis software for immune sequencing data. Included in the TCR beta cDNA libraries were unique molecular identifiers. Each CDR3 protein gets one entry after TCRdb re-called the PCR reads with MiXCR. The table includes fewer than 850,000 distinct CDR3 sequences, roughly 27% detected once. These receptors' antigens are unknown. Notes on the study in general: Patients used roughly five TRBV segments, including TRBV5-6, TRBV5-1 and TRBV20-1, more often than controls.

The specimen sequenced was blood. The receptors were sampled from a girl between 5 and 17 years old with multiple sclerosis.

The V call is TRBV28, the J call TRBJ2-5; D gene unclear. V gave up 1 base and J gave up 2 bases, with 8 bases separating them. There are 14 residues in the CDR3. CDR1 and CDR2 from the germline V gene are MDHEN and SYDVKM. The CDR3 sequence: CASSLSQTQETQYF. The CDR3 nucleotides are TGTGCCAGCAGTTTATCCCAGACACAAGAGACCCAGTACTTC.

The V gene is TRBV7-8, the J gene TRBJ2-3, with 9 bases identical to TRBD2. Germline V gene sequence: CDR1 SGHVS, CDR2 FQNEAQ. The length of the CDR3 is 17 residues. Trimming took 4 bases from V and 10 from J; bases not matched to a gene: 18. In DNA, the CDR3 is TGTGCCAGCAGCTCGAACGCAGGGGCGGGAGGGCCGATGGCGCAGTATTTT. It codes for CASSSNAGAGGPMAQYF.

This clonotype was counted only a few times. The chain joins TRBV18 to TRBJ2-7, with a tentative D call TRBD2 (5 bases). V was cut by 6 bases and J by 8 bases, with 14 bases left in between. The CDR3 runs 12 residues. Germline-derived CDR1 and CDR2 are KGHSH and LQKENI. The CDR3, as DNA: TGTGCCAGCTCGCCCGGGCGGGCGAAGCAGTACTTC. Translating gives CASSPGRAKQYF.

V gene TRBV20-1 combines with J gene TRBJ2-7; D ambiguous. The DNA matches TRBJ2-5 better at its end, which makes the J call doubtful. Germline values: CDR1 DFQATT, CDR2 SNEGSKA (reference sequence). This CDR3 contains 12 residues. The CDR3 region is CSAVGRGETQYF. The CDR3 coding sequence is TGCAGTGCGGTAGGGCGCGGAGAGACCCAGTACTTC.

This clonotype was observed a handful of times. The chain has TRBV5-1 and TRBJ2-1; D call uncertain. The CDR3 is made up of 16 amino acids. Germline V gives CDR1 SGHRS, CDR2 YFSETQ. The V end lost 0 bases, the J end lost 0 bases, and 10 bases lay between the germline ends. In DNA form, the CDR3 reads TGCGCCAGCAGCTTGGACGCCTTGAGCTCCTACAATGAGCAGTTCTTC. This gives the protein CASSLDALSSYNEQFF.